A single sample is the source of the 18 T cell receptor beta chains below, sequenced in a study of control samples from healthy donors and cancer patients. The table came from immunoSEQ multiplex PCR; TCRdb's copy has only in-frame clones and leaves some out. Altogether approximately 120,000 clones are present, about nine tenths being singletons, with the ten largest covering 4% to 4.5%. The sample comprised blood. These receptors all stem from a human donor in good health. The donor label of this sample is uncertain.

CDR3 bases: TGTGCCAGCAGCAAAGACCGGGGGTCGGACATGAACACTGAAGCTTTCTTT. This translates into CASSKDRGSDMNTEAFF. The chain carries TRBV9 and TRBJ1-1, with a weak D call TRBD1 (5 bases). CDR3 length: 17 residues. Germline-derived CDR1 and CDR2 are SGDLS and YYNGEE. The V end lost 4 bases, the J end lost 0 bases, and 19 bases lay between the germline ends.

V gene TRBV14 combines with J gene TRBJ1-2; D ambiguous. Germline loops: CDR1 SGHDN, CDR2 FVKESK. V lost 2 bases and J lost 4, with 17 bases in between. The CDR3 is made up of 16 amino acids. In DNA, the CDR3 is TGTGCCAGCAGCCAATACTCGGCAGGATACTCCTATGGCTACACCTTC. Protein sequence: CASSQYSAGYSYGYTF.

The chain is built from TRBV3-1 (or the pseudogene TRBV3-2) and TRBJ2-3, with D perhaps TRBD1 or TRBD2 (5 bases each). The germline gives CDR1 LGHDT, CDR2 YNNKEL (reference sequence). Trimming stripped 1 base from V and 6 bases from J, with 17 bases between. This CDR3 is built from 16 residues. This chain's CDR3 is CASSQGGKMGEDTQYF. CDR3 sequence (DNA): TGTGCCAGCAGCCAAGGGGGGAAGATGGGCGAGGATACGCAGTATTTT.

The chain joins TRBV7-9 to TRBJ1-2; D remains unclear. V shed 5 bases and J shed 2 bases, with 15 bases lying between them. The CDR3 spans 15 residues. CDR1 is SEHNR and CDR2 is FQNEAQ in the germline V gene (reference sequence). Written as DNA, the CDR3 is TGTGCCAGCAGCCCTTACTTGGGCACCAACTATGGCTACACCTTC. Amino acids: CASSPYLGTNYGYTF.

J is TRBJ2-2 and V is TRBV5-6; 9 bases map to TRBD1. Unmatched junction bases numbered 2, after V lost 2 bases and J lost 0 bases. The CDR3 covers 16 residues. Germline values: CDR1 SGHDT, CDR2 YYEEEE. The CDR3 bases are TGTGCCAGCAGCTTCAGGACAGGGGCGAACACCGGGGAGCTGTTTTTT. Amino acids: CASSFRTGANTGELFF.

The gene calls are TRBV5-1 and TRBJ1-1; D remains unclear. V was clipped by 0 bases and J by 2 bases, with 8 bases between them. This CDR3 is built from 14 residues. Germline values: CDR1 SGHRS, CDR2 YFSETQ. Written as DNA, the CDR3 is TGCGCCAGCAGCTTGGGTTCGGGTAACACTGAAGCTTTCTTT. It codes for CASSLGSGNTEAFF.

V is TRBV19 and J is TRBJ1-4; D is undetermined. The germline CDR1 and CDR2 sequences are LNHDA and SQIVND (reference sequence). This CDR3 contains 13 residues. V was cut by 2 bases and J by 5 bases, with 6 bases left in between. The chain's CDR3 is CASSIQENEKLFF. CDR3 DNA: TGTGCCAGTAGTATACAGGAGAATGAAAAACTGTTTTTT. The full variable domain, its missing parts supplied by reference TRBV19 and TRBJ1-4, is DGGITQSPKYLFRKEGQNVTLSCEQNLNHDAMYWYRQDPGQGLRLIYYSQIVNDFQKGDIAEGYSVSREKKESFPLTVTSAQKNPTAFYLCASSIQENEKLFFGSGTQLSVL.

Comments on this clone: The junction does not match germline at one end; this may be a read error. The chain joins TRBV7-7 to TRBJ1-4; D gene unclear. The CDR3 is 13 amino acids. CDR1 is SSHAT, CDR2 FNYEAQ, per germline (reference sequence). Here the CDR3 reads CASSSVLNEKLFF. The CDR3, as DNA: TGTGCTAGCAGCTCGGTTCTTAATGAAAAACTGTTTTTT.

This clone was counted a single time. The chain combines TRBV7-9 with TRBJ2-1, with D unresolved. The germline CDR1 and CDR2 sequences are SEHNR and FQNEAQ (reference sequence). V was shortened by 5 bases and J by 10 bases, with 18 bases between the two germline ends. The CDR3 is made up of 14 amino acids. The CDR3 coding sequence is TGTGCCAGCAGCCCGCCCCGTCGTACCAACGAGCAGTTCTTC. Its protein product is CASSPPRRTNEQFF.

In DNA, the CDR3 is TGTGCCAGCAGCCAAGGACAGTCGTGGTGGCCCCAGCATTTT. Translated, it gives CASSQGQSWWPQHF. The rearrangement joins TRBV3-1 (or the pseudogene TRBV3-2) to TRBJ1-5, with D possibly being TRBD1 (5 bases). CDR1 and CDR2 (germline): LGHDT, YNNKEL (reference sequence). CDR3 size: 14 residues. V dropped 1 base and J dropped 9 bases, with 13 bases sitting between them.

CDR3: CASSLSDSSGANVLTF. The CDR3 nucleotides read TGTGCCAGCAGTTTATCAGATTCCTCTGGGGCCAACGTCCTGACTTTC. The chain couples TRBV28 to TRBJ2-6; D call uncertain. Looked up from germline, CDR1 is MDHEN and CDR2 is SYDVKM. V was cut by 1 base and J by 0 bases, with 7 bases left in between. This CDR3 is built from 16 residues. The full variable domain, with the rest looked up from reference TRBV28 and TRBJ2-6, is DVKVTQSSRYLVKRTGEKVFLECVQDMDHENMFWYRQDPGLGLRLIYFSYDVKMKEKGDIPEGYSVSREKKERFSLILESASTNQTSMYLCASSLSDSSGANVLTFGAGSRLTVL.

This chain joins TRBV7-2 and TRBJ2-1; TRBD2 matches at 10 bases. This CDR3 contains 16 residues. V dropped 4 bases and J dropped 4; count of bases not matched to a gene: 7. CDR1 is SGHTA and CDR2 is FQGNSA in the germline V gene. CDR3 DNA: TGTGCCAGCAGCTCGTTAGCGGGGGGACCTTACAATGAGCAGTTCTTC. Encoded protein: CASSSLAGGPYNEQFF.

The chain combines TRBV5-1 with TRBJ1-6; 7 nucleotides align to TRBD1. The germline V gene has CDR1 SGHRS and CDR2 YFSETQ. V shed 5 bases, J shed 10 bases, and the junction held 9 bases outside the gene matches. This CDR3 contains 14 residues. Here the CDR3 reads CASSHWTGGSPLHF. The CDR3 DNA follows: TGCGCCAGCAGTCATTGGACAGGCGGCTCACCCCTCCACTTT. Using reference TRBV5-1 and TRBJ1-6 for the parts outside the CDR3, the full variable domain is KAGVTQTPRYLIKTRGQQVTLSCSPISGHRSVSWYQQTPGQGLQFLFEYFSETQRNKGNFPGRFSGRQFSNSRSEMNVSTLELGDSALYLCASSHWTGGSPLHFGNGTRLTVT.

This clone was observed a single time. This chain joins TRBV27 and TRBJ1-2; 7 bases line up with TRBD1. CDR3 length: 14 amino acids. The J segment lost 6 bases and the V segment lost 4 bases, leaving 8 bases of the junction unmatched. Germline CDR1 is MNHEY and CDR2 is SMNVEV (reference sequence). CDR3 sequence reads: CASSSPGGRDGYTF. CDR3 bases: TGTGCCAGCAGTTCCCCAGGGGGAAGGGATGGCTACACCTTC.

Only one count was recorded for this clone. The CDR3 sequence is CASSFWQGGQPQHF. CDR3 DNA: TGTGCCAGCAGTTTCTGGCAGGGGGGCCAGCCCCAGCATTTT. This chain uses TRBV28 with TRBJ1-5, with TRBD1 identical over 7 bases. J gave up 7 bases and V 3 bases, and 6 bases lay outside the gene matches. The CDR3 is 14 residues long. From germline, CDR1 is MDHEN and CDR2 SYDVKM. Full variable domain (rest looked up from reference TRBV28 and TRBJ1-5): DVKVTQSSRYLVKRTGEKVFLECVQDMDHENMFWYRQDPGLGLRLIYFSYDVKMKEKGDIPEGYSVSREKKERFSLILESASTNQTSMYLCASSFWQGGQPQHFGDGTRLSIL.

This sequence joins TRBV24-1 and TRBJ2-4; D ambiguous. The CDR3 consists of 12 residues. The germline CDR1 and CDR2 sequences are KGHDR and SFDVKD. V was shortened by 5 bases and J by 5 bases, with 6 bases between the two germline ends. CDR3 in amino acids: CATSGSENIQYF. Here the CDR3 DNA reads TGTGCCACCAGTGGCAGTGAAAACATTCAGTACTTC.

V gene TRBV29-1 combines with J gene TRBJ1-5, with unresolved D. The CDR3 length is 12 residues. V lost 6 bases, J lost 9 bases, and 15 bases lay in between. CDR1 and CDR2 (germline): SQVTM, ANQGSEA. In nucleotides, the CDR3 is TGCAGCGTAGGCAACCCCGGTGGGCCCCAGCATTTT. Translation gives CSVGNPGGPQHF.

The rearrangement links TRBV25-1 to TRBJ2-5; 8 nucleotides match TRBD1. Germline lookup yields CDR1 MGHDK and CDR2 SYGVNS. V was clipped by 3 bases and J by 0 bases; unmatched bases: 3. The CDR3 totals 15 residues. As DNA, the CDR3 is TGTGCCAGCAGTGACGGACAGGGAAACCAAGAGACCCAGTACTTC. It codes for CASSDGQGNQETQYF. The entire variable domain, with the rest obtained from reference TRBV25-1 and TRBJ2-5, is as follows: EADIYQTPRYLVIGTGKKITLECSQTMGHDKMYWYQQDPGMELHLIHYSYGVNSTEKGDLSSESTVSRIRTEHFPLTLESARPSHTSQYLCASSDGQGNQETQYFGPGTRLLVL.